This TCR beta chain was found in a study of patients and donors after allogeneic stem cell transplantation. The CDR3 contains 16 residues. With 0 bases removed from V and 3 bases from J, the gap between germline ends came to 12 bases. Germline V lookup: CDR1 MGHDK, CDR2 SYGVNS. TCRdb independently ran MiXCR on the RT-PCR reads; one entry per CDR3 protein. The sample carries 200,000 to 250,000 distinct CDR3 sequences, less than 15% recorded once. This clonotype was seen only a few times. The chain joins TRBV25-1 to TRBJ1-3; D is perhaps TRBD1 (5 bases). This TCR was sampled from a human donor who was either an allogeneic HSCT recipient or a stem cell or donor lymphocyte infusion donor (not recorded which). It is not recorded whose cells these are; they may come from a transplant donor. Sequencing was performed on blood, either unsorted or a sorted T cell fraction (not recorded which). The CDR3 spells CASSEYSGGFGNTIYF. The CDR3, as DNA: TGTGCCAGCAGTGAATATTCGGGGGGATTTGGAAACACCATATATTTT.